The rows below give T cell receptor beta chains drawn from one sample of a study of human thymus T cells. The protocol was immunoSEQ multiplex PCR, while the TCRdb copy is restricted to in-frame clones and leaves out a portion. The sample lists about 130,000 clones; about 93% were seen once. Sequencing used thymus tissue. The receptors were sampled from a boy under two years old with a congenital heart defect but otherwise immunologically healthy. Both conserved end residues are part of each CDR3. D genes are given only for firm matches. The size field is filled for only some rows; it gives once, few, many or a size class.

clone size,D gene,V gene,J gene,CDR3 protein,CDR3 DNA
.,.,TRBV5-1,TRBJ1-6,CASSLEGVNNSPLHF,TGCGCCAGCAGCTTGGAAGGGGTTAATAATTCACCCCTCCACTTT
.,TRBD1,TRBV4-3,TRBJ2-1,CASSHRDRGRTSRDEQFF,TGCGCCAGCAGCCACCGGGACAGGGGGCGAACATCGCGCGATGAGCAGTTCTTC
.,.,TRBV7-2,TRBJ1-1,CASSEGMAFF,TGTGCCAGCAGCGAGGGGATGGCTTTCTTT
.,.,TRBV5-4,TRBJ1-1,CASSLASGLSETEAFF,TGTGCCAGCAGCTTGGCTTCCGGACTCTCTGAAACTGAAGCTTTCTTT
.,.,TRBV5-1,TRBJ2-7,CASKEGYEQYF,TGCGCCAGCAAGGAGGGCTACGAGCAGTACTTC
.,TRBD2,TRBV27,TRBJ2-7,CASGGLAPYEQYF,TGTGCCAGCGGGGGACTAGCGCCCTACGAGCAGTACTTC
once,TRBD1,TRBV11-2,TRBJ1-4,CASSLVLQGAPCEKLFF,TGTGCCAGCAGCTTAGTACTCCAGGGGGCTCCATGTGAAAAACTGTTTTTT
.,.,TRBV6-5,TRBJ1-4,CASGTQGRYGKLFF,TGTGCCTCAGGCACGCAGGGTAGATATGGAAAACTGTTTTTT
once,TRBD2,TRBV7-9,TRBJ2-1,CASSFSPGLAGINEQFF,TGTGCCAGCAGCTTCTCACCGGGACTAGCAGGGATTAATGAGCAGTTCTTC
few,.,TRBV12-5,TRBJ1-1,CASAPPGHTEAFF,TGTGCTAGTGCTCCTCCGGGACACACTGAAGCTTTCTTT
.,TRBD2,TRBV6-1,TRBJ2-7,CASSEAPGGPYEQYF,TGTGCCAGCAGTGAAGCTCCGGGGGGGCCCTACGAGCAGTACTTC
.,.,TRBV9,TRBJ2-3,CASSYLGGADTQYF,TGTGCCAGCAGCTATTTAGGGGGAGCCGATACGCAGTATTTT
.,.,TRBV6-1,TRBJ1-2,CASSESAGKGGGYTF,TGTGCCAGCAGTGAATCAGCAGGGAAAGGCGGGGGCTACACCTTC
once,.,TRBV5-1,TRBJ2-3,CASSLVASRDTQYF,TGCGCCAGCAGCTTGGTAGCTAGCAGAGATACGCAGTATTTT
few,.,TRBV30,TRBJ1-5,CAWSRQDNQPQHF,TGTGCCTGGAGTAGACAGGATAATCAGCCCCAGCATTTT
once,TRBD1,TRBV9,TRBJ1-5,CASSVGQGAGQPQHF,TGTGCCAGCAGCGTAGGCCAGGGGGCGGGTCAGCCCCAGCATTTT
.,.,TRBV14,TRBJ1-1,CASSQVKNRRVTEAFF,TGTGCCAGCAGCCAAGTAAAAAACCGACGGGTCACTGAAGCTTTCTTT
.,.,TRBV7-2,TRBJ2-7,CASSFDRSAWREQYF,TGTGCCAGCAGTTTTGACAGGTCTGCCTGGAGGGAGCAGTACTTC
.,TRBD1,TRBV9,TRBJ2-1,CASSLRQGVSYNEQFF,TGTGCCAGCAGCTTACGACAGGGGGTCTCCTACAATGAGCAGTTCTTC
.,.,TRBV14,TRBJ1-1,CASSQVDGWWDTEAFF,TGTGCCAGCAGCCAAGTCGATGGATGGTGGGACACTGAAGCTTTCTTT
.,.,TRBV4-1,TRBJ1-4,CASSPWTEDRPLINEKLFF,TGCGCCAGCAGCCCGTGGACAGAGGATCGACCACTTATAAATGAAAAACTGTTTTTT
.,.,TRBV2,TRBJ1-6,CASSEAFSGDNSPLHF,TGTGCCAGCAGTGAAGCCTTTTCGGGGGATAATTCACCCCTCCACTTT
.,.,TRBV19,TRBJ1-5,CASRGTTYPKNQPQHF,TGTGCCAGTAGAGGCACCACGTACCCCAAAAATCAGCCCCAGCATTTT
.,.,TRBV14,TRBJ2-7,CASTLGGRPMNEQYF,TGTGCCAGCACGTTGGGGGGTCGGCCTATGAACGAGCAGTACTTC
.,.,TRBV11-2,TRBJ2-5,CASSLGSSVGPHGETQYF,TGTGCCAGCAGCTTAGGAAGCTCTGTGGGGCCCCATGGAGAGACCCAGTACTTC
.,TRBD1,TRBV6-6,TRBJ1-1,CASSSTGTGETFF,TGTGCCAGCAGTTCCACCGGGACAGGGGAGACTTTCTTT
.,.,TRBV9,TRBJ2-2,CASSSGNANTGELFF,TGTGCCAGCAGCTCGGGAAACGCGAACACCGGGGAGCTGTTTTTT
.,TRBD1,TRBV27,TRBJ2-7,CASSLGRGPYEQYF,TGTGCCAGCAGTTTAGGCAGGGGGCCCTACGAGCAGTACTTC
.,.,TRBV9,TRBJ1-3,CASSASRGYSGNTIYF,TGTGCCAGCAGCGCTAGCAGGGGATACTCTGGAAACACCATATATTTT
.,TRBD1,TRBV7-8,TRBJ1-1,CASSFETGANTEAFF,TGTGCCAGCAGCTTCGAAACAGGGGCGAACACTGAAGCTTTCTTT
once,TRBD1,TRBV28,TRBJ2-7,CASRPGQSLYEQYF,TGTGCCAGCAGGCCGGGACAGAGTTTATACGAGCAGTACTTC
once,.,TRBV28,TRBJ1-2,CASSPSGGGGYTF,TGTGCCAGCAGCCCTTCGGGGGGGGGAGGCTACACCTTC
once,TRBD1,TRBV6-1,TRBJ1-2,CASSEANLLDRGRNYGYTF,TGTGCCAGCAGTGAAGCGAACCTATTAGACAGGGGAAGAAACTATGGCTACACCTTC
.,.,TRBV13,TRBJ2-7,CASRRGAREQYF,TGTGCCAGCCGAAGGGGGGCAAGGGAGCAGTACTTC
.,.,TRBV30,TRBJ1-2,CAWTVALNYGYTF,TGTGCCTGGACTGTCGCCCTAAACTATGGCTACACCTTC
.,.,TRBV2,TRBJ2-5,CASSARTETQYF,TGTGCCAGCAGTGCACGGACGGAGACCCAGTACTTC
.,.,TRBV11-3,TRBJ1-4,CASSLGGTANEKLFF,TGTGCCAGCAGCTTAGGGGGGACTGCGAATGAAAAACTGTTTTTT
.,TRBD1,TRBV19,TRBJ2-7,CASSIDGTGHYEQYF,TGTGCCAGTAGTATAGATGGGACAGGGCACTACGAGCAGTACTTC
.,.,TRBV7-7,TRBJ2-1,CASSLAVGGPYNEQFF,TGTGCTAGCAGCTTAGCGGTAGGGGGCCCATACAATGAGCAGTTCTTC
.,TRBD1,TRBV19,TRBJ1-6,CASRPNRGQGRYSPLHF,TGTGCCAGCCGTCCGAACAGGGGGCAAGGGCGTTATTCACCCCTCCACTTT
.,TRBD1,TRBV11-3,TRBJ2-3,CASSLGGGPGDTQYF,TGTGCCAGCAGCTTAGGAGGGGGCCCCGGAGATACGCAGTATTTT
.,.,TRBV5-1,TRBJ2-3,CASSLSGPFTDTQYF,TGCGCCAGCAGCTTGTCGGGGCCTTTCACAGATACGCAGTATTTT
.,TRBD1,TRBV30,TRBJ1-1,CAGQGTNTEAFF,TGTGCTGGACAGGGGACGAACACTGAAGCTTTCTTT
.,.,TRBV7-2,TRBJ2-5,CASSRPDRGGDYF,TGTGCCAGCAGCCGCCCTGACCGGGGCGGGGATTACTTC
.,.,TRBV7-9,TRBJ2-2,CASSPTDTTYRNTGELFF,TGTGCCAGCAGCCCGACAGACACAACATACCGGAACACCGGGGAGCTGTTTTTT
.,.,TRBV4-3,TRBJ1-1,CASSQDWVNTEAFF,TGCGCCAGCAGCCAGGACTGGGTTAACACTGAAGCTTTCTTT
.,TRBD1,TRBV11-2,TRBJ1-2,CASSRLGTGSGGYTF,TGTGCCAGCAGCCGTTTAGGGACAGGCAGCGGAGGCTACACCTTC
.,.,TRBV4-1,TRBJ2-5,CASSHSPPGTQYF,TGCGCCAGCAGCCACTCCCCGCCCGGGACCCAGTACTTC
.,TRBD2,TRBV6-1,TRBJ2-1,CASSPSGGGYNEQFF,TGTGCCAGCAGCCCTAGCGGGGGCGGGTACAATGAGCAGTTCTTC
.,.,TRBV28,TRBJ1-1,CASSLRGVLNTEAFF,TGTGCCAGCAGTTTGCGAGGGGTATTGAACACTGAAGCTTTCTTT
.,.,TRBV29-1,TRBJ2-3,CSVGEADTQYF,TGCAGCGTTGGCGAGGCAGATACGCAGTATTTT
few,TRBD1,TRBV5-1,TRBJ1-2,CASSHRPGQGARGYGYTF,TGCGCCAGCAGCCACCGGCCGGGACAGGGGGCTAGGGGCTATGGCTACACCTTC
.,TRBD2,TRBV27,TRBJ2-7,CASRPLSGGAYEQYF,TGTGCCAGCAGACCACTAAGCGGGGGGGCCTACGAGCAGTACTTC
.,.,TRBV5-4,TRBJ2-2,CASSLYGGQTGELFF,TGTGCCAGCAGCTTGTACGGGGGCCAGACCGGGGAGCTGTTTTTT
.,.,TRBV15,TRBJ1-6,CATSRHYNSPLHF,TGTGCCACCAGCAGACATTATAATTCACCCCTCCACTTT
once,.,TRBV4-1,TRBJ2-3,CASSPSNKRTLPDTQYF,TGCGCCAGCAGCCCCAGCAATAAGCGTACCCTGCCAGATACGCAGTATTTT
.,.,TRBV2,TRBJ2-7,CASSGGGRTYSYEQYF,TGTGCCAGCAGTGGCGGGGGCAGGACCTACTCCTACGAGCAGTACTTC
few,TRBD1,TRBV4-1,TRBJ1-1,CASSQVGTGDTEAFF,TGCGCCAGCAGCCAAGTCGGGACAGGGGACACTGAAGCTTTCTTT
few,.,TRBV30,TRBJ1-1,CAWRTQNRADEAFF,TGTGCCTGGAGAACACAAAACAGGGCTGATGAAGCTTTCTTT
.,.,TRBV30,TRBJ2-4,CAWSVRESPIAKNIQYF,TGTGCCTGGAGTGTACGAGAATCCCCTATAGCCAAAAACATTCAGTACTTC